A selection of T cell receptor beta chains follows, all from one sample in a study of cytomegalovirus exposure and HLA in healthy donors. The assay was immunoSEQ multiplex PCR, and TCRdb's table has in-frame clones only and misses some. The sample holds around 190,000 clones, 79% seen once. The sequencing input was PBMCs. These receptors were obtained from a young woman in good health and CMV-seropositive. Both conserved end residues are part of each CDR3. The D gene is left open where the match is weak. Size is stated for part of the rows, as once, few or many counts, or as a class when the clone is expanded.

V gene,clone size,J gene,D gene,CDR3 DNA,CDR3 protein
TRBV6-1,-,TRBJ2-2,TRBD1,TGTGCCAGCAGGGGACAGGGGGAGACCGGGGAGCTGTTTTTT,CASRGQGETGELFF
TRBV7-9,few,TRBJ1-1,-,TGTGCCAGCAGCTTAGAAGTCACTACGGAAGCTTTCTTT,CASSLEVTTEAFF
TRBV9,-,TRBJ2-7,TRBD2,TGTGCCAGCAGCCCCCGGACTAGCGGGGGGGCGGGAGAGCAGTACTTC,CASSPRTSGGAGEQYF
TRBV6-1,few,TRBJ2-7,-,TGTGCCAGCAGTGGAGGGATAGCGAGGAGTAGCGAGCAGTACTTC,CASSGGIARSSEQYF
TRBV11-3,-,TRBJ1-1,-,TGTGCCAGCAGCTTAGGTGCGAACGGGGCTGAAGCTTTCTTT,CASSLGANGAEAFF
TRBV2,-,TRBJ1-1,TRBD1,TGTGCCAGCAATTCTGCAGGGGGCGTTTGGACTGAAGCTTTCTTT,CASNSAGGVWTEAFF
TRBV7-2,once,TRBJ2-2,-,TGTGCCAGCAGCTTAAACCCCCCTGTGGTAGGAGCCGGGGAGCTGTTTTTT,CASSLNPPVVGAGELFF
TRBV11-3,once,TRBJ2-7,-,TGTGCCAGCAGTGATAGGGGCTACGAGCAGTACTTC,CASSDRGYEQYF
TRBV7-2,-,TRBJ2-7,-,TGTGCCAGCAGCTTAGCGATGGGGGCGGGCTACGAGCAGTACTTC,CASSLAMGAGYEQYF
TRBV12-5,-,TRBJ2-3,TRBD1,TGTGCTAGTGGCCAGGGGGTAACAGATACGCAGTATTTT,CASGQGVTDTQYF
TRBV11-2,few,TRBJ2-7,TRBD1,TGTGCCAGCAGCTCAAACAGGGACAGGCTCGAGCAGTACTTC,CASSSNRDRLEQYF
TRBV30,-,TRBJ2-7,TRBD2,TGTGCCGGGAATCGGGGGACTAGCGGAACCTACGAGCAGTACTTC,CAGNRGTSGTYEQYF
TRBV4-3,few,TRBJ2-3,TRBD2,TGCGCCAGCAGCCAAGATCAAGGGACTAGCGGAGATACGCAGTATTTT,CASSQDQGTSGDTQYF
TRBV2,-,TRBJ1-1,-,TGTGCCAGCAGTTCCGCGGTGAACACTGAAGCTTTCTTT,CASSSAVNTEAFF
TRBV10-3,-,TRBJ2-5,-,TGTGCCATCAGTGGCGGGACGGAAGAAGAGACCCAGTACTTC,CAISGGTEEETQYF
TRBV4-3,once,TRBJ1-5,-,TGCGCCAGCAGCCAAGATGCTGAAGACAGTCATCAGCCCCAGCATTTT,CASSQDAEDSHQPQHF
TRBV15,once,TRBJ1-1,TRBD1,TGTGCCACCAGCAGAGATGCACAGGGGTTCACTGAAGCTTTCTTT,CATSRDAQGFTEAFF
TRBV2,-,TRBJ2-5,-,TGTGCCAGCAGGCAATCGGTGGGCCAATACTTC,CASRQSVGQYF
TRBV7-8,-,TRBJ2-5,-,TGTGCCAGCAGCTTAGTAGGGGGAGGGGAGACCCAGTACTTC,CASSLVGGGETQYF
TRBV7-9,-,TRBJ2-1,TRBD2,TGTGCCAGCAGCTTAAGCGGGGCCGATGTTTACAATGAGCAGTTCTTC,CASSLSGADVYNEQFF
TRBV6-1,-,TRBJ1-6,TRBD1,TGTGCCAGCAGTGAAGTATGGAGGGGACAGGGAAATTCACCCCTCCACTTT,CASSEVWRGQGNSPLHF
TRBV10-2,-,TRBJ2-3,TRBD2,TGCGCCAGCAGTGGGACTCCCTGGGGAGGGGATACGCAGTATTTT,CASSGTPWGGDTQYF
TRBV9,-,TRBJ2-7,-,TGTGCCAGCAGCGTAGGGGCCGGATCCTACGAGCAGTACTTC,CASSVGAGSYEQYF
TRBV7-9,-,TRBJ1-4,TRBD1,TGTGCCAGCAGCTCCGACAGGGAGAAACTGTTTTTT,CASSSDREKLFF
TRBV19,-,TRBJ1-1,-,TGTGCCAGTAGTCAGGGGCTGAACACTGAAGCTTTCTTT,CASSQGLNTEAFF
TRBV4-1,-,TRBJ2-7,-,TGCGCCAGCAGCCAGCCCACCCGGGGCTACGAGCAGTACTTC,CASSQPTRGYEQYF
TRBV11-2,-,TRBJ1-2,TRBD1,TGTGCCAGCAGCCCTACAGGGGCCGATAACGGCTACACCTTC,CASSPTGADNGYTF
TRBV9,-,TRBJ1-1,-,TGTGCCAGCAGCGTAGACAGCAACACTGAAGCTTTCTTT,CASSVDSNTEAFF
TRBV4-1,once,TRBJ2-5,-,TGCGCCAGCAGCTCGACTAGGCGGGAGACCCAGTACTTC,CASSSTRRETQYF
TRBV5-8,-,TRBJ2-7,-,TGTGCCAGCAGCACCTCCCGGCCAGGATCCTACGAGCAGTACTTC,CASSTSRPGSYEQYF
TRBV5-5,-,TRBJ2-7,-,TGTGCCAGCAGCCCCTATGGGGCAGGGTCATACGAGCAGTACTTC,CASSPYGAGSYEQYF
TRBV30,-,TRBJ2-1,TRBD1,TGTGCCTGGGGGACAGGGAGCTCCTACAATGAGCAGTTCTTC,CAWGTGSSYNEQFF
TRBV7-9,few,TRBJ2-1,TRBD2,TGTGCCAGCAGCTTAGCACTAGCGGGAGTCAATGAGCAGTTCTTC,CASSLALAGVNEQFF
TRBV9,-,TRBJ2-2,-,TGTGCCAGCAGCGCCCCTGACAGCCCCGTAACCGGGGAGCTGTTTTTT,CASSAPDSPVTGELFF
TRBV27,-,TRBJ1-1,TRBD1,TGTGCCAGCTCATGGACAGGGGGCAACACTGAAGCTTTCTTT,CASSWTGGNTEAFF
TRBV18,-,TRBJ2-7,TRBD2,TGTGCCAGCTCACCCGGTGGTGGACTAGCGGGCCACGAGCAGTACTTC,CASSPGGGLAGHEQYF